This TCR beta chain was found in a study of blood T cell repertoires in COVID-19 (dated by TCRdb to 2018 to 2021). About the investigation overall: Samples covering the acute and convalescent phases of COVID-19 were provided by collaborators in the United States, Italy and Spain. The prospective study material was composed of cDNA or gDNA derived from T cells, B-cell-depleted T cells, or PBMCs. Subjects who had been exposed to COVID-19, were actively infected with it, or had recovered from it provided the deeply sampled blood TCRbeta repertoires that made up the dataset. The repertoires were released in a freely available public database intended as a resource for research on the immune response to SARS-CoV-2. The samples were drawn from two sources: the first 160 participants of the ongoing ImmuneRACE study, and 950 to 1,500 subjects contributed by 6 global collaborators. Sample metadata almost always included a de-identified subject ID, COVID-19 status, age in years and sex. Where HLA class I and class II types were available, the types were taken from metadata supplied by the sample provider, not from assay-based typing.

This clone appeared a single time. Its target antigen remains unknown. No base quality values were provided; no much bigger clone lies one nucleotide off. The immunoSEQ Assay, a bias-controlled multiplex PCR, was used to amplify TCRbeta CDR3 regions from genomic DNA. On the study's bioinformatics: The number of nucleated cells in each sample was estimated from the amplification of reference gene primers within the assay. Sequence reads were collapsed and filtered to measure the absolute abundance of every unique TCRbeta CDR3 rearrangement. For each sample, productive Simpson clonality was calculated as the square root of Simpson's diversity index across productive rearrangements. Held by TCRdb, this immuneACCESS table contains in-frame sequences only and omits some clones. Under half of the omission traces to an unresolved V gene where checked; the cause of the rest is unknown. V, J and clone size are taken as reported in that table, and D and trimming were inferred from the DNA itself. This sample holds about 370,000 clones; just under 90% were observed only once. 1.7% of the sample belongs to the ten largest clones.

The research as a whole found: Clinical and demographic metadata were provided uncurated, with the amount varying by source and participant.

Participants in the prospective study were aged about 18 to 100 years, lived in some 24 United States geographic areas, and enrolled through a virtual design. In the prospective study, participants were assigned to cohorts based on the clinical history participants reported in a screening survey and a study questionnaire. Recovered participants in ImmuneRACE Cohort 3 were defined as having two consecutive negative NP/OP PCR tests, clearance from a healthcare professional, or resolution of symptoms. Mobile phlebotomists in the prospective study collected whole blood, serum and a nasopharyngeal or oropharyngeal swab from every participant. Participants in the prospective study had the option to provide additional blood draws and questionnaires over an approximately 2-month period. Blood samples from the prospective study were shipped frozen or at room temperature prior to DNA extraction. This clonotype originated in a woman aged 25 to 39 who had recovered from COVID-19. Sequencing was performed on PBMCs or T cells enriched from blood (not recorded which).

The encoded CDR3 is CASSSPWGLEQFF. The DNA reads as follows: TGTGCCAGCAGCTCGCCGTGGGGGCTTGAGCAGTTCTTC. In this chain, TRBV7-2 is recombined with TRBJ2-1, and possibly TRBD1, on 6 matching bases. From the germline V gene, CDR1 is SGHTA and CDR2 is FQGNSA. The cysteine opens and the phenylalanine closes a CDR3 of 13 amino acids. The kept DNA is CDR3 alone, 39 bases in frame from the first base. The V end loses 4 bases and the J end loses 9 bases, and a stretch of 13 bases separates them.